These 14 T cell receptor beta chains were all obtained from the same sample, sequenced in a study of T cells after yellow fever vaccination (dated by TCRdb to between 2018 and 2020). Library preparation used 5' RACE. The sequencer was an Illumina HiSeq 2500. TCRdb took the public reads, trimmed them with fastp at Q25, ran MiXCR for clone calling and kept in-frame beta chains. Rows are unified per CDR3 protein, each entry keeping the most common DNA and genes. This sample is represented by hundreds of thousands of distinct CDR3 sequences; roughly 8.6% of them were singletons. 17% of the sample belongs to the ten largest clones. The sample's treatment or condition label, decoded: live attenuated yellow fever vaccine strain. Sequencing was performed on PBMCs, taken more than 35 days after the first yellow fever vaccination. The receptors here all came from a young man who received the YFV17D yellow fever vaccine.

A few counts support this clonotype. The V call is TRBV10-3, the J call TRBJ2-3; D is perhaps TRBD2 (5 bases). The germline gives CDR1 ENHRY, CDR2 SYGVKD. The V and J ends lost 2 bases and 4 bases respectively, with 10 bases between them. This CDR3 has 14 residues. CDR3 residues: CAISESEGSDTQYF. The CDR3 bases are TGTGCCATCAGTGAGAGCGAGGGATCAGATACGCAGTATTTT.

The chain carries TRBV5-6 and TRBJ1-2; D remains unclear. CDR3 size: 14 residues. Germline-derived CDR1 and CDR2 are SGHDT and YYEEEE. Trimming cost V 8 bases and J 4 bases, with 18 bases left between them. The CDR3 protein is CARSHGVPCYGYTF. CDR3 nucleotide sequence: TGTGCCAGGAGCCACGGGGTCCCCTGCTATGGCTACACCTTC.

This clonotype was seen a handful of times. The chain links TRBV14 to TRBJ2-6; D not resolved. Germline V lookup: CDR1 SGHDN, CDR2 FVKESK. Deletions cut 2 bases from V and 6 bases from J, with 2 bases between. There are 12 residues in the CDR3. The DNA for the CDR3 is TGTGCCAGCAGCCAATCGGCCAACGTCCTGACTTTC. It is translated as CASSQSANVLTF.

This chain uses TRBV20-1 with TRBJ2-7; 7 bases agree with TRBD1. The germline gives CDR1 DFQATT, CDR2 SNEGSKA (reference sequence). This CDR3 spans 14 amino acids. Losses at the gene ends were 4 bases for V and 6 bases for J; bases not matched to a gene: 12. The CDR3 here is CSAMDQGVRSEQYF. For the CDR3, the DNA is TGCAGTGCTATGGATCAGGGGGTTCGGTCCGAGCAGTACTTC.

V usage is TRBV6-2 or TRBV6-3 and J usage is TRBJ1-1, with 8 bases that match TRBD1. Germline V gives CDR1 MNHEY, CDR2 SVGEGT. Losses at the gene ends were 5 bases for V and 2 bases for J; bases not matched to a gene: 10. The CDR3 is 16 amino acids. CDR3 residues: CASSKPGQVFNTEAFF. DNA for the CDR3: TGTGCCAGCAGTAAACCGGGACAGGTTTTCAACACTGAAGCTTTCTTT.

The rearrangement uses TRBV13 and TRBJ2-1; D might be TRBD1 or TRBD2, each matching 7 bases. V lost 0 bases, J lost 7 bases, and 16 bases lay in between. Germline V lookup: CDR1 PRHDT, CDR2 FYEKMQ (reference sequence). The CDR3 is made up of 16 amino acids. The CDR3 sequence is CASSLGRGGYLNEQFF. The CDR3 DNA follows: TGTGCCAGCAGCTTAGGCAGGGGGGGGTACTTGAATGAGCAGTTCTTC.

The chain employs TRBV5-6 and TRBJ1-5; D perhaps matches TRBD1 (6 bases). Trimming removed 2 bases at V and 6 bases at J, with 15 bases between. The CDR3 is 15 amino acids. Germline V lookup: CDR1 SGHDT, CDR2 YYEEEE. DNA of the CDR3: TGTGCCAGCAGCTTCCAGGGGAGCTTGGGTCAGCCCCAGCATTTT. As protein: CASSFQGSLGQPQHF.

The chain has TRBV4-3 and TRBJ2-3; tentative D call: TRBD1 (6 bases). The CDR3 extends over 17 amino acids. The V end was cut by 1 base, the J end by 0 bases, with 14 bases between. Germline CDR1 LGHNA, CDR2 YSLEER. The CDR3 loop is CASSQGGPGQSTDTQYF. The CDR3 DNA reads TGCGCCAGCAGCCAAGGGGGGCCGGGGCAGAGCACAGATACGCAGTATTTT.

A note on this clonotype: This may come from a read error, since a much larger clone is one base off. The chain has TRBV20-1 and TRBJ2-3, with TRBD2 matching 11 bases. CDR1 DFQATT and CDR2 SNEGSKA come from the germline V gene (reference sequence). The CDR3 sequence is 15 residues long. CDR3 DNA: TGCAGCATGAGACTAGCGGGGTGGGGCACAGATACGCAGTATTTT. This encodes CSMRLAGWGTDTQYF.

This clonotype showed up many times. The CDR3 DNA sequence: TGTGCCAGCAGCTCAGGGGGTAGCTCCTACAATGAGCAGTTCTTC. It codes for CASSSGGSSYNEQFF. The J gene is TRBJ2-1, the V gene TRBV7-3; the match to TRBD1 covers 7 bases. Trimming removed 4 bases from V and 0 bases from J; junction bases left unmatched: 3. CDR1 SGHTA and CDR2 FQGTGA come from the germline V gene. CDR3 length equals 15 residues.

Ten or more counts support this clonotype. In DNA, the CDR3 is TGCGCCAGCAGCTTCAGCCCTCAGGGGGAAGTGAATTCACCCCTCCACTTT. Translating gives CASSFSPQGEVNSPLHF. J is TRBJ1-6 and V is TRBV5-1; 7 bases agree with TRBD1. The CDR3 covers 17 residues. Germline V lookup: CDR1 SGHRS, CDR2 YFSETQ. With V trimmed by 2 bases and J by 7 bases, 12 bases remained unmatched.

The V call is TRBV18, the J call TRBJ2-5, with TRBD1 as a possible D gene (6 bases). V lost 5 bases, J lost 4 bases, and 17 bases lay in between. This CDR3 spans 15 amino acids. Looked up from germline, CDR1 is KGHSH and CDR2 is LQKENI. CDR3 protein: CASSYFHREPETQYF. The CDR3 DNA sequence: TGTGCCAGCTCATACTTCCACAGGGAGCCAGAGACCCAGTACTTC.

This clonotype came up a few times. The chain combines TRBV6-5 with TRBJ1-1; 9 bases are a match to TRBD1. The CDR3 is 15 amino acids. Per germline, CDR1 MNHEY and CDR2 SVGAGI. Trimming at V came to 2 bases and at J to 0 bases, leaving 1 base not matched to a gene. The CDR3 DNA follows: TGTGCCAGCAGTTACGGACAGGGGCTGAACACTGAAGCTTTCTTT. Residues: CASSYGQGLNTEAFF.

As for this clonotype: Likely a read error: the CDR3 ends without its conserved phenylalanine or tryptophan. The genes are TRBV2 and TRBJ1-1, with D maybe TRBD1 (5 bases). Looked up from germline, CDR1 is SNHLY and CDR2 is FYNNEI. The CDR3 sequence is 15 residues long. V was shortened by 5 bases and J by 1 base, with 14 bases between the two germline ends. In DNA form, the CDR3 reads TGTGCCAGCAGTCCAGGGTGGCTGACGAACACTGAAGCTTTCCTT. Translated, it gives CASSPGWLTNTEAFL.